This entry is about one T cell receptor (beta chain). It lacks a known antigen. Per-nucleotide qualities are absent, and no much larger clonotype sits a single base away. The library relied on the immunoSEQ multiplex PCR assay. Each sample had roughly 90,000 TCR templates assayed by the deep sequencing platform. Genomic DNA extracted from sorted T cells was used for TCRbeta CDR3 sequencing. As for the authors' bioinformatics: The R programming language was used for clonal analysis of TCRbeta CDR3 data. Alloreactive CD4+ and CD8+ clones were defined by comparing unstimulated samples with post-reaction CFSE-low samples. Regulatory or non-regulatory origin of alloreactive CD4+ clones was assigned by matching sequences to the sorted unstimulated Treg and non-Treg repertoires. TCRdb retrieved this table from immuneACCESS and kept in-frame rearrangements only. Not all clones are present; in checked studies, unresolved V genes account for under half, and no reason is known for the remainder. D and trimming were read from the DNA, whereas the V and J calls and clone size are those reported in that table. Counted in this sample were roughly 50,000 clones; 95% to 97% of them appeared once. The top ten clones comprise roughly 0.6% of the sample.

Here V drops 6 bases and J drops 8 bases, and the junction holds 11 bases not matched to any gene. Including cysteine and phenylalanine, the CDR3 has 15 amino acids. Kept here is only the CDR3 DNA, which spans 45 bases and is read in frame from base 1. The germline V gene supplies CDR1 MNHEY and CDR2 SVGAGI. Additional sequencing covered unstimulated subsets from a few donor pairs, namely CD8+ effector memory, CD4+ naive, CD8+ TEMRA, CD4+ memory and CD8+ naive. TCRbeta CDR3 sequencing was performed on sorted unstimulated T cells and on proliferating T cells recovered from mixed lymphocyte reactions. Fresh whole blood from more than 9 HLA-typed healthy donors served as the source for isolating PBMCs. These data come from a study of siplizumab effects on memory and regulatory T cells (dated by TCRdb to between 2019 and 2020). For context, the study as a whole: The study looked at the effect of siplizumab, an anti-CD2 antibody, on alloreactive T-cell subsets in allogeneic mixed lymphocyte reactions made from human PBMCs. The paper as a whole reports these results and caveats: Siplizumab significantly reduced the cumulative frequency of alloreactive sequences traceable to unstimulated CD4+ memory T cells. Of the alloreactive CD4+ clones that could be mapped, the Treg-derived share averaged approximately 67% with siplizumab compared with 25% to 30% in control reactions. No functional confirmation was obtained for the suppressive function of proliferating Tregs from siplizumab cultures. Because sequences below about 10^-5 frequency were poorly captured, only a minor fraction of alloreactive clones could be mapped to unstimulated subsets. Roughly 80-96% of proliferating CD4+ or CD8+ clones could not be assigned a naive or memory phenotype. Unstimulated naive T cells appeared more diverse than memory T cells, and naive cells seemed to contribute substantially to the alloresponse.

The TCR sequence derives from a human donor in good health. Sequencing was performed on naive CD4+ T cells sorted from blood. This sample's cell subset or site label indicates: unstimulated naive T cells. The chain employs TRBV6-5 and TRBJ2-1; 9 central bases correspond to TRBD1. The DNA reads as follows: TGTGCCAGCAGCATGACCGGGACAGGGAGGGATGAGCAGTTCTTC. Translated, it gives CASSMTGTGRDEQFF.